The sequence of this TCR beta chain was determined in a study of Graves' ophthalmopathy and Graves' hyperthyroidism. This clonotype was found many times. RNA served as the template for amplifying TCR beta CDR3 regions. HTBI primers primed a first-round RT-PCR, and a second-round multiplex PCR followed. MiXCR, run by TCRdb on the multiplex PCR reads, gives a single entry per CDR3 protein. Of around 1.1 million distinct CDR3 sequences listed, about 40% are singletons. The germline CDR1 and CDR2 sequences are LNHDA and SQIVND (reference sequence). The ends were cut back, 5 bases at V and 0 bases at J, with 14 bases in the middle. The CDR3 has 16 residues. Newly diagnosed, the hyperthyroidism patients had under 2 months' duration and were aged 18 to 65. Uncontrolled infections, pregnancy, lactation or other autoimmune diseases led to patient exclusion. Diagnosis relied on clinical symptoms, serum thyroxine, TRAb, thyroid ultrasound and orbital computed tomography.

The sequence was obtained from an adult man with Graves' hyperthyroidism. The chain recombines TRBV19 with TRBJ1-5; D unresolved. The sequencing sample was made of peripheral blood or thyroid tissue (not recorded which). CDR3 amino acids: CASSPSAMYSNQPQHF. CDR3 bases: TGTGCCAGTAGTCCCTCGGCTATGTATAGCAATCAGCCCCAGCATTTT.